One sample yielded the 8 T cell receptor beta chains listed below, sequenced in a study of T cells after somatic rescue of genetic block. Some clones are missing from TCRdb's copy, which holds only in-frame ones; the method was immunoSEQ multiplex PCR. Among fewer than 150,000 clones listed, about 90% were seen once. Specimen: peripheral blood mononuclear cells (PBMCs). The source of these receptors is a woman aged 18-29 years.

The chain employs TRBV4-3 and TRBJ1-1, with a tentative D call TRBD1 (5 bases). V lost 0 bases, J lost 4 bases, and 12 bases lay in between. The CDR3 sequence is 15 residues long. Germline V gene sequence: CDR1 LGHNA, CDR2 YSLEER. CDR3 residues: CASSQDQGRGTEAFF. DNA for the CDR3: TGCGCCAGCAGCCAAGATCAGGGTCGGGGCACTGAAGCTTTCTTT.

The V gene is TRBV7-8, the J gene TRBJ2-7; D perhaps matches TRBD1 (5 bases). Germline CDR1 and CDR2: SGHVS and FQNEAQ. Deletions cut 2 bases from V and 0 bases from J, with 11 bases between. The CDR3 totals 15 residues. In DNA form, the CDR3 reads TGTGCCAGCAGCTTACTAGGGGCGGACTCCTACGAGCAGTACTTC. Translation: CASSLLGADSYEQYF. The whole variable domain, remainder taken from reference TRBV7-8 and TRBJ2-7, is GAGVSQSPRYKVAKRGQDVALRCDPISGHVSLFWYQQALGQGPEFLTYFQNEAQLDKSGLPSDRFFAERPEGSVSTLKIQRTQQEDSAVYLCASSLLGADSYEQYFGPGTRLTVT.

This rearrangement joins TRBV30 to TRBJ1-4, with unresolved D. Germline V gives CDR1 GTSNPN, CDR2 SVGIG (reference sequence). V gave up 2 bases and J gave up 8 bases, with 6 bases separating them. The CDR3 is 11 residues long. The CDR3 sequence is CAWSSWEKLFF. The DNA of the CDR3 is TGTGCCTGGAGTTCCTGGGAAAAACTGTTTTTT.

This clone showed up just once. This chain uses TRBV6-5 with TRBJ2-2; D may be TRBD1 or TRBD2 (5 bases each). Trimming left V 5 bases short and J 4 bases short, with 11 bases between. CDR1 is MNHEY and CDR2 is SVGAGI in the germline V gene. This CDR3 comprises 14 residues. The CDR3 is CASSRGFITGELFF. CDR3 DNA: TGTGCCAGCAGTCGGGGCTTCATCACCGGGGAGCTGTTTTTT.

The table lists this clone with a count of one. This sequence joins TRBV7-9 and TRBJ1-6; D uncertain. This CDR3 comprises 17 residues. V was pared by 4 bases and J by 0 bases, with 13 bases between. The V gene's germline CDR1 is SEHNR and CDR2 FQNEAQ (reference sequence). The CDR3 is CASSSAGRSSYNSPLHF. CDR3 nucleotides: TGTGCCAGCAGCTCCGCGGGCAGGAGCTCCTATAATTCACCCCTCCACTTT.

This chain uses TRBV19 with TRBJ2-1, with 10 bases aligning to TRBD2. The CDR3 sequence is 14 residues long. CDR1 LNHDA and CDR2 SQIVND come from the germline V gene (reference sequence). With V trimmed by 8 bases and J by 3 bases, 4 bases remained unmatched. The chain's CDR3 is CASSTSGDYNEQFF. The CDR3 nucleotides are TGTGCCAGTTCAACTAGCGGGGACTACAATGAGCAGTTCTTC.

The chain uses TRBV9 and TRBJ2-7, with D possibly being TRBD1 (5 bases). CDR3 length equals 13 residues. Germline V gene lookup returns CDR1 SGDLS and CDR2 YYNGEE. V dropped 0 bases and J dropped 5 bases, with 9 bases sitting between them. In nucleotides, the CDR3 is TGTGCCAGCAGCGTAGACAACAGGCACGAGCAGTACTTC. Translation: CASSVDNRHEQYF.

This clone was counted between two and nine times. This CDR3 is also generated by other DNA sequences in the sample. J is TRBJ1-1 and V is TRBV28; D not resolved. This CDR3 region has 11 residues. Germline V gene data show CDR1 as MDHEN and CDR2 as SYDVKM. The V and J ends lost 2 bases and 4 bases respectively, with 2 bases between them. The CDR3 is CASSLGTEAFF. The CDR3 DNA reads as TGTGCCAGCAGTTTAGGCACTGAAGCTTTCTTT.